These 27 T cell receptor beta chains originate from one sample sequenced in a study of T cell responses to AZD1222 COVID-19 vaccine. The data were produced by immunoSEQ multiplex PCR, yet TCRdb's version contains in-frame clones alone and is incomplete. The sample includes 89,000 or so clones, about 86% of them seen just once. The sample was peripheral blood, taken 28 days after the second AZD1222 dose. These receptors all come from an adult who received the AZD1222 COVID-19 vaccine.

The chain is built from TRBV10-1 and TRBJ2-1; D possibly corresponds to TRBD2 (6 bases). V lost 0 bases and J lost 8, with 17 bases in between. This CDR3 contains 16 residues. Germline V gene sequence: CDR1 WNHNN, CDR2 SYGVQD (reference sequence). Here the CDR3 DNA reads TGCGCCAGCAGTGAGTCAGGGCTACCCGGAGGGGATGAGCAGTTCTTC. Residues: CASSESGLPGGDEQFF.

The chain couples TRBV6-5 to TRBJ1-6; D is ambiguous. Germline CDR1 reads MNHEY; CDR2 reads SVGAGI. V shed 2 bases and J shed 0 bases, with 5 bases lying between them. This CDR3 spans 15 amino acids. CDR3 DNA: TGTGCCAGCAGTTACAGGATCTCCTATAATTCACCCCTCCACTTT. This sequence encodes CASSYRISYNSPLHF.

This clone was counted a few times. The CDR3 is CASKDTGELFF. CDR3 bases: TGCGCCAGCAAGGACACCGGGGAGCTGTTTTTT. V gene TRBV5-1 combines with J gene TRBJ2-2; D is unresolved. CDR1 SGHRS and CDR2 YFSETQ come from the germline V gene. V was shortened by 6 bases and J by 3 bases, with 3 bases between the two germline ends. The CDR3 extends over 11 amino acids.

The genes are TRBV30 and TRBJ1-1; maybe TRBD1 (5 bases). V was shortened by 3 bases and J by 4 bases, with 12 bases between the two germline ends. Germline assignment: CDR1 GTSNPN and CDR2 SVGIG (reference sequence). The CDR3 contains 13 residues. The CDR3 DNA is TGTGCCTGGAGCGGTGGGGCAAGCACTGAAGCTTTCTTT. Its protein is CAWSGGASTEAFF.

This sequence joins TRBV19 and TRBJ1-1; D perhaps matches TRBD1 (5 bases). The CDR3 is 15 residues long. Trimming left V 3 bases short and J 3 bases short, with 14 bases between. Germline CDR1 LNHDA, CDR2 SQIVND (reference sequence). The CDR3 DNA is TGTGCCAGTAGTATCGGGGGGAACCCTCACACTGAAGCTTTCTTT. Translated: CASSIGGNPHTEAFF.

The chain has TRBV7-9 and TRBJ2-7; 13 positions match TRBD2. This CDR3 spans 14 amino acids. CDR1 and CDR2 from the germline V gene are SEHNR and FQNEAQ (reference sequence). V gave up 5 bases and J gave up 4 bases; unmatched junction bases: 2. The CDR3 protein is CASSGTSGNYEQYF. In DNA form, the CDR3 reads TGTGCCAGCAGCGGGACTAGCGGGAATTACGAGCAGTACTTC. The complete variable domain, with remaining parts taken from reference TRBV7-9 and TRBJ2-7, reads DTGVSQNPRHKITKRGQNVTFRCDPISEHNRLYWYRQTLGQGPEFLTYFQNEAQLEKSRLLSDRFSAERPKGSFSTLEIQRTEQGDSAMYLCASSGTSGNYEQYFGPGTRLTVT.

With regard to this clone: A read error is likely, as this CDR3 ends without the conserved phenylalanine or tryptophan. It is unclear where the CDR3 begins or ends on the DNA, so no DNA is shown, and the CDR3 is as TCRdb lists it. The chain carries TRBV12-3 or TRBV12-4 and TRBJ1-3; the D call in the table, TRBD1, was not verified against the DNA. The length of the CDR3 is 12 amino acids, counting both ends. CDR3 sequence reads: CASSPPQGTVIV.

The chain links TRBV12-3 or TRBV12-4 to TRBJ1-2; D is ambiguous. The length of the CDR3 is 13 residues. V was shortened by 2 bases and J by 3 bases, with 7 bases between the two germline ends. The CDR3 DNA reads as TGTGCCAGCAGTTTAATAGTTGACTATGGCTACACCTTC. Translation: CASSLIVDYGYTF.

CDR3 coding DNA: TGTGCCAGCAGCTTAGGGACACAAAATCAGCCCCAGCATTTT. Encoded protein: CASSLGTQNQPQHF. The V call is TRBV3-1 (or the pseudogene TRBV3-2), the J call TRBJ1-5; D possibly corresponds to TRBD1 (6 bases). Germline V CDR1 and CDR2: LGHDT, YNNKEL (reference sequence). V was cut by 5 bases and J by 4 bases, with 12 bases left in between. There are 14 residues in the CDR3.

This sequence joins TRBV29-1 and TRBJ1-2; the match to TRBD1 covers 8 bases. Germline CDR1 and CDR2: SQVTM and ANQGSEA. This CDR3 is 14 amino acids long. The trim removed 3 bases at V and 7 bases at J, leaving 10 bases unmatched. The CDR3 bases are TGCAGCGTTGAGGAAAGACAGGGGTTCAGTGGCTACACCTTC. It yields the protein CSVEERQGFSGYTF.

Here the CDR3 reads CAWTGFYGYTF. The CDR3, as DNA: TGTGCCTGGACAGGGTTCTATGGCTACACCTTC. The gene calls are TRBV30 and TRBJ1-2, with a possible D match to TRBD1 (5 bases). The CDR3 is 11 residues long. Trimming cost V 4 bases and J 4 bases, with 7 bases left between them. Germline assignment: CDR1 GTSNPN and CDR2 SVGIG (reference sequence).

The J gene is TRBJ2-1, the V gene TRBV5-1; 10 nucleotides align to TRBD2. The germline gives CDR1 SGHRS, CDR2 YFSETQ. The CDR3 consists of 16 residues. The trim removed 0 bases at V and 8 bases at J, leaving 8 bases unmatched. For the CDR3, the DNA is TGCGCCAGCAGCTTGGCCCCAGCGGGAGGGCCTTATGAGCAGTTCTTC. This translates into CASSLAPAGGPYEQFF.

This chain connects TRBV9 to TRBJ2-2, with D perhaps matching TRBD1 or TRBD2 (5 bases each). CDR1 and CDR2 (germline): SGDLS, YYNGEE. The CDR3 length is 19 residues. The germline V and J ends were trimmed by 2 bases and 3 bases, with 23 bases remaining between them. The CDR3 sequence is CASSVRDPNAHGDTGELFF. Written as DNA, the CDR3 is TGTGCCAGCAGCGTCCGGGACCCCAACGCCCATGGCGACACCGGGGAGCTGTTTTTT.

The V gene is TRBV2, the J gene TRBJ2-7; 10 bases are a match to TRBD1. The junction had 8 bases not matched to a gene; V was cut back by 6 bases and J by 6 bases. Germline values: CDR1 SNHLY, CDR2 FYNNEI. The CDR3 is made up of 14 amino acids. CDR3 residues: CASSDGQGVSEQYF. As DNA, the CDR3 is TGTGCCAGCAGCGACGGACAGGGGGTATCCGAGCAGTACTTC.

In DNA, the CDR3 is TGCGCCAGCAGTAGAGCCGGGACTAGCGGCTCCTACGAGCAGTACTTC. This sequence encodes CASSRAGTSGSYEQYF. The J gene is TRBJ2-7, the V gene TRBV10-1, with 11 bases fitting TRBD2. The V gene end was trimmed by 5 bases and the J gene end by 0 bases; junction bases not matched to a gene: 6. Germline-derived CDR1 and CDR2 are WNHNN and SYGVQD (reference sequence). The CDR3 contains 16 residues.

The V call is TRBV6-5, the J call TRBJ2-1, with D possibly being TRBD2 (5 bases). The CDR3 consists of 15 residues. The germline V and J ends were trimmed by 4 bases and 6 bases, with 16 bases remaining between them. Germline CDR1 and CDR2: MNHEY and SVGAGI. CDR3 in DNA: TGTGCCAGCAGTTCCCGGGAAGGAGCCAGCAATGAGCAGTTCTTC. It codes for CASSSREGASNEQFF.

This clone came up once. This sequence joins TRBV2 and TRBJ1-4, with a weak D call TRBD1 (5 bases). Germline V CDR1 and CDR2: SNHLY, FYNNEI. This CDR3 is built from 14 residues. V lost 8 bases to trimming and J lost 7 bases, with 17 bases between them. The CDR3 loop reads CASQARMGTEKLFF. The CDR3 DNA reads TGTGCCAGCCAAGCCCGGATGGGGACTGAAAAACTGTTTTTT.

J is TRBJ1-1 and V is TRBV3-1 (or the pseudogene TRBV3-2); 7 positions match TRBD1. V shed 4 bases and J 6 bases; nucleotides not matched to a gene: 5. This CDR3 has 13 amino acids. Germline-derived CDR1 and CDR2 are LGHDT and YNNKEL (reference sequence). CDR3 region: CASSLDRVAEAFF. In nucleotides, the CDR3 is TGTGCCAGCAGCCTCGACAGGGTCGCTGAAGCTTTCTTT.

The rearrangement joins TRBV28 to TRBJ1-2; 10 positions match TRBD1. CDR1 is MDHEN and CDR2 is SYDVKM in the germline V gene. V trimming: 2 bases; J trimming: 8 bases; junction bases outside the gene matches: 5. This CDR3 is 14 amino acids long. The CDR3, as DNA: TGTGCCAGCAGTTTAGGACAGGGGGAACGCGGCTACACCTTC. Protein: CASSLGQGERGYTF.

This clone was seen a single time. J is TRBJ1-2 and V is TRBV27; no firm D call. Germline V lookup: CDR1 MNHEY, CDR2 SMNVEV (reference sequence). The CDR3 is 15 amino acids. The germline V and J ends were trimmed by 1 base and 0 bases, with 9 bases remaining between them. CDR3 sequence (DNA): TGTGCCAGCAGTTTATTCACTGGAGCTAACTATGGCTACACCTTC. This encodes CASSLFTGANYGYTF.

J is TRBJ1-1 and V is TRBV27, with D unclear. This CDR3 is 15 amino acids long. The V gene's germline CDR1 is MNHEY and CDR2 SMNVEV (reference sequence). V lost 5 bases to trimming and J lost 4 bases, with 17 bases between them. CDR3 sequence reads: CASSAHGVPGTEAFF. CDR3 DNA: TGTGCCAGCAGTGCCCACGGGGTGCCGGGCACTGAAGCTTTCTTT.

The V gene is TRBV5-1, the J gene TRBJ2-7; 9 bases line up with TRBD1. Germline CDR1 SGHRS, CDR2 YFSETQ. The trim removed 0 bases at V and 6 bases at J, leaving 4 bases unmatched. This CDR3 contains 14 residues. As DNA, the CDR3 is TGCGCCAGCAGCTTGGCTGACAGGGGGGTCGAGCAGTACTTC. The encoded protein is CASSLADRGVEQYF. The entire variable domain, with the rest obtained from reference TRBV5-1 and TRBJ2-7, is as follows: KAGVTQTPRYLIKTRGQQVTLSCSPISGHRSVSWYQQTPGQGLQFLFEYFSETQRNKGNFPGRFSGRQFSNSRSEMNVSTLELGDSALYLCASSLADRGVEQYFGPGTRLTVT.

This rearrangement joins TRBV28 to TRBJ1-5; D unclear. The CDR3 runs to 15 residues. Germline-derived CDR1 and CDR2 are MDHEN and SYDVKM. V gave up 3 bases and J gave up 3 bases, with 12 bases separating them. The chain's CDR3 is CASSFDGSFNQPQHF. As DNA, the CDR3 is TGTGCCAGCAGTTTCGACGGTTCCTTCAATCAGCCCCAGCATTTT.

The chain carries TRBV7-3 and TRBJ1-1; D is unresolved. The ends were cut back, 2 bases at V and 7 bases at J, with 17 bases in the middle. The CDR3 is 15 amino acids. Germline lookup yields CDR1 SGHTA and CDR2 FQGTGA. The CDR3: CASSLESGSAHEAFF. The DNA of the CDR3 is TGTGCCAGCAGCTTAGAATCGGGCAGCGCCCATGAAGCTTTCTTT.

This sequence joins TRBV2 and TRBJ1-6, with a possible D match to TRBD1 (5 bases). Deletions cut 6 bases from V and 10 bases from J, with 19 bases between. In germline, CDR1 is SNHLY, CDR2 FYNNEI. The CDR3 covers 15 residues. The CDR3 DNA is TGTGCCAGCAGGCTCGGGGGTAGTCTGGGCTCACCCCTCCACTTT. Its translation: CASRLGGSLGSPLHF.

The chain couples TRBV4-3 to TRBJ2-7; D possibly corresponds to TRBD2 (5 bases). CDR3 length: 16 residues. V lost 0 bases, J lost 2 bases, and 14 bases lay in between. CDR1 is LGHNA, CDR2 YSLEER, per germline. CDR3 amino acids: CASSQESGGLAYEQYF. Here the CDR3 DNA reads TGCGCCAGCAGCCAAGAAAGTGGTGGACTGGCCTACGAGCAGTACTTC.

This clone was counted once. The chain links TRBV3-1 (or the pseudogene TRBV3-2) to TRBJ2-7; perhaps TRBD1 as D (6 bases). The V gene's germline CDR1 is LGHDT and CDR2 YNNKEL (reference sequence). V was clipped by 2 bases and J by 2 bases, with 13 bases between them. This CDR3 comprises 15 residues. DNA for the CDR3: TGTGCCAGCAGCCAATTGCAGGGGCAAACCTACGAGCAGTACTTC. Translating gives CASSQLQGQTYEQYF.